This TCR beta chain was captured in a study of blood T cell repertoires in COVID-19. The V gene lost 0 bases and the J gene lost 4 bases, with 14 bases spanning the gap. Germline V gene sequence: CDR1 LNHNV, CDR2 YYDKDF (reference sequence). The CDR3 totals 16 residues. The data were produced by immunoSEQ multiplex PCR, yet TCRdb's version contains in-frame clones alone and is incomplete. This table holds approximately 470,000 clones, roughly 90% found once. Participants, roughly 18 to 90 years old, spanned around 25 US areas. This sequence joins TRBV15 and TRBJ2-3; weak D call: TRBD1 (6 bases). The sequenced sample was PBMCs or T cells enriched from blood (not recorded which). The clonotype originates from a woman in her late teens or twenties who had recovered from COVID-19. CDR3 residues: CATSRDRNRVADTQYF. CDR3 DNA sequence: TGTGCCACCAGCAGAGATCGCAACAGGGTCGCAGATACGCAGTATTTT.